This entry is about one TCR beta chain. The antigen remains unidentified. V was pared by 9 bases and J by 2 bases, with 8 bases between. Germline loops: CDR1 SGHAT, CDR2 FQNNGV. The length of the CDR3 is 11 residues. Unstimulated Tregs (CD4+CD25+CD127-) and CD4+CD25- non-Tregs were sorted from PBMCs. The data originate from a study of Tregs in tolerant kidney transplant recipients. Study findings and constraints: Expanding Tregs on activated donor B cells appeared to best identify donor-specific TCRbeta clones. Findings come from small patient numbers and require larger validation.

The data were produced by immunoSEQ multiplex PCR, yet TCRdb's version contains in-frame clones alone and is incomplete. The sample yields 60,000 or so clones, about 83% seen once. This TCR derives from a human donor in good health. The chain couples TRBV11-2 to TRBJ2-7, with D unresolved. The sample consisted of CD4+ T cells from blood. The CDR3 reads CASSGAYEQYF. The CDR3 nucleotides are TGTGCCAGTTCGGGTGCCTACGAGCAGTACTTC.